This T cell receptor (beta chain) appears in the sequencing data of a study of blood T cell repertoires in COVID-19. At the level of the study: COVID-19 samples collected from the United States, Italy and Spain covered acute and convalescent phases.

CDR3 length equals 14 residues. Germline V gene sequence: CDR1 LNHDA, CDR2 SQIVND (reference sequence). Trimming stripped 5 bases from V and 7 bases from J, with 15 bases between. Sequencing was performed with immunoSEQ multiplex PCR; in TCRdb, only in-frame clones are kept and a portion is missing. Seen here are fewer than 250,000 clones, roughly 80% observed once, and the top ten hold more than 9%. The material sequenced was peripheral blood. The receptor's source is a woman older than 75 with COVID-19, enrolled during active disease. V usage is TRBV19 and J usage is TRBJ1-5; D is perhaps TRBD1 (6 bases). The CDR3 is CASSPRDMAQPQHF. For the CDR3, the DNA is TGTGCCAGTAGTCCCCGGGACATGGCCCAGCCCCAGCATTTT.